The entry below describes one T cell receptor beta chain. This sample is drawn from a study of blood T cell repertoires in COVID-19. Profiled with immunoSEQ multiplex PCR; TCRdb holds only in-frame clones, not every one. The sample records approximately 300,000 clones, nearly 90% being singletons. V lost 7 bases and J lost 8, with 21 bases in between. CDR3 length: 15 amino acids. Germline CDR1 MDHEN, CDR2 SYDVKM. This sequence originates from a woman in her thirties or forties with COVID-19, enrolled during active disease. The rearrangement links TRBV28 to TRBJ2-1; weak D call: TRBD1 (6 bases). Sequencing used peripheral blood. In DNA, the CDR3 is TGTGCCAGCACCGAGGGGGAGATTACAGGAGATGAGCAGTTCTTC. This translates into CASTEGEITGDEQFF.